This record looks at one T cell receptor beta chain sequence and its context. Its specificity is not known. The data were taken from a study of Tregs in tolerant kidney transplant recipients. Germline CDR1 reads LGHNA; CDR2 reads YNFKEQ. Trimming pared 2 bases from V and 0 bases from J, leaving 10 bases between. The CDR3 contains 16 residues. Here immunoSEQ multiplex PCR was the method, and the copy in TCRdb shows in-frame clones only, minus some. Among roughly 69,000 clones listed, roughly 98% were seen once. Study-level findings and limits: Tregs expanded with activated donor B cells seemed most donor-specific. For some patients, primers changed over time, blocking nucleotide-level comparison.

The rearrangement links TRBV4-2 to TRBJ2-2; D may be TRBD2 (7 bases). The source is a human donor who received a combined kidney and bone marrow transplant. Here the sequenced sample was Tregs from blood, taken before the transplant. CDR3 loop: CASSQRGAPNTGELFF. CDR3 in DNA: TGTGCCAGCAGCCAACGGGGGGCCCCGAACACCGGGGAGCTGTTTTTT.